This T cell receptor beta chain is drawn from a study of cytomegalovirus exposure and HLA in healthy donors. Study-level information: Per a later analysis, the roughly 700 first-cohort and 100 to 150 validation repertoires shared one platform. Findings of the study overall: Reportedly, cytomegalovirus status was diagnosed with high sensitivity and specificity. About 180 TCR beta chains were listed as cytomegalovirus-associated.

Points on this clone: The antigen is undetermined.

Per germline, CDR1 DFQATT and CDR2 SNEGSKA (reference sequence). V lost 8 bases and J lost 11, with 18 bases in between. The CDR3 has 11 residues. The donors belonged to the approximately 120-subject validation cohort, separate from the roughly 670-subject first cohort. Sequenced by immunoSEQ multiplex PCR; TCRdb stores in-frame clones only, minus some. The data show 150,000 to 200,000 clones, with 75% to 90% seen just once and around 2.3% held by the top ten. This TCR came from a woman younger than 35 in good health and CMV-seronegative. The genes are TRBV20-1 and TRBJ1-1; no reliable D call. Sequencing used PBMCs. The CDR3 DNA is TGCAGTTCGCGGGCCAAGTTCGGCGCTTTCTTT. Amino acid sequence: CSSRAKFGAFF.